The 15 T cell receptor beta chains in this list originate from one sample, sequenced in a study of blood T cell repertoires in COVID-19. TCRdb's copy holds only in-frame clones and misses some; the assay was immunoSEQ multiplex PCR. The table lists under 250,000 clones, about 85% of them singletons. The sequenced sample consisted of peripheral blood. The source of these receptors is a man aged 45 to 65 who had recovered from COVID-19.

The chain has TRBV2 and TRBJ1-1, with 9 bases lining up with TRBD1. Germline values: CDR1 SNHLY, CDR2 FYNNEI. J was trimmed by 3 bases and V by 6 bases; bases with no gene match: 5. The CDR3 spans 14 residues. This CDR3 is CASRPGQGHTEAFF. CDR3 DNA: TGTGCCAGCAGGCCTGGACAGGGGCACACTGAAGCTTTCTTT. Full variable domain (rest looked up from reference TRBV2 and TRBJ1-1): EPEVTQTPSHQVTQMGQEVILRCVPISNHLYFYWYRQILGQKVEFLVSFYNNEISEKSEIFDDQFSVERPDGSNFTLKIRSTKLEDSAMYFCASRPGQGHTEAFFGQGTRLTVV.

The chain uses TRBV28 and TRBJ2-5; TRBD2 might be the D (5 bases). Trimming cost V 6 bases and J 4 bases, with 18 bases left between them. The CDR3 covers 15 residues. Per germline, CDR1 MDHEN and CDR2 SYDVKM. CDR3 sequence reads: CASSLTRSGGETQYF. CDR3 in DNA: TGTGCCAGCAGCCTTACTAGAAGTGGTGGAGAGACCCAGTACTTC.

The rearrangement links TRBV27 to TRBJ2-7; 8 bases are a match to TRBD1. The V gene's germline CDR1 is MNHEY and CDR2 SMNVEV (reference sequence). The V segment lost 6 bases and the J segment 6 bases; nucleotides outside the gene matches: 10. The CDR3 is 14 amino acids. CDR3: CASSQGQGAREQYF. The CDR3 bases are TGTGCCAGCAGCCAGGGGCAGGGGGCGCGCGAGCAGTACTTC.

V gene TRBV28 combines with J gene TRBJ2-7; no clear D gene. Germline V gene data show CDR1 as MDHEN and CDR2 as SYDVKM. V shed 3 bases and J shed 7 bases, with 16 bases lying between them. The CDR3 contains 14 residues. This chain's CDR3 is CASSLQVVLREQYF. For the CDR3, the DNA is TGTGCCAGCAGTTTGCAGGTTGTCTTGCGTGAGCAGTACTTC.

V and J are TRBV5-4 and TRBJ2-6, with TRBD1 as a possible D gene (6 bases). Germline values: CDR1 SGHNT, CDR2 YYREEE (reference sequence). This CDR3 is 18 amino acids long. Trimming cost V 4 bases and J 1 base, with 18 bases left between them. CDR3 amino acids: CASSRPLGGSSGANVLTF. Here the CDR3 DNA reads TGTGCCAGCAGCAGACCCCTAGGGGGAAGTTCTGGGGCCAACGTCCTGACTTTC.

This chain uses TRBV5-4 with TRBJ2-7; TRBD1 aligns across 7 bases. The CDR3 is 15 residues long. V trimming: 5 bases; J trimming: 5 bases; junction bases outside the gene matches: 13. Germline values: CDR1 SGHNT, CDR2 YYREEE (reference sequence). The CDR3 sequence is CASRGRTGAIHEQYF. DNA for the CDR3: TGTGCCAGCAGGGGAAGGACAGGTGCGATCCACGAGCAGTACTTC.

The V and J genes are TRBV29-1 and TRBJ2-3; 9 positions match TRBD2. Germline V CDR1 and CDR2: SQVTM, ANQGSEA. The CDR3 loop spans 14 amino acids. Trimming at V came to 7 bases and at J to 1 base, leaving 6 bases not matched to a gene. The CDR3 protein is CSAKRTSGTDTQYF. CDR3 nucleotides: TGCAGCGCGAAACGGACTAGCGGCACAGATACGCAGTATTTT.

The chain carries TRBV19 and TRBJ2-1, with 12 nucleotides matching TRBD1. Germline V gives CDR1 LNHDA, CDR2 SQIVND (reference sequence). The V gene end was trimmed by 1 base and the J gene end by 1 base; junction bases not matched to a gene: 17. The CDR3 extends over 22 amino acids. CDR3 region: CASSIGAGTGGVGDLSYNEQFF. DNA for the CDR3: TGTGCCAGTAGTATAGGGGCCGGGACAGGGGGCGTCGGTGACCTATCCTACAATGAGCAGTTCTTC.

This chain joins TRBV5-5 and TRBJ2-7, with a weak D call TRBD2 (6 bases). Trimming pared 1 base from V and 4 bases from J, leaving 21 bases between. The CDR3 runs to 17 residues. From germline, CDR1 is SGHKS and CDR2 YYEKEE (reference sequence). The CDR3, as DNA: TGTGCCAGCAGCTTGTGGGGGATAACTAGCCGGACTTACGAGCAGTACTTC. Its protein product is CASSLWGITSRTYEQYF.

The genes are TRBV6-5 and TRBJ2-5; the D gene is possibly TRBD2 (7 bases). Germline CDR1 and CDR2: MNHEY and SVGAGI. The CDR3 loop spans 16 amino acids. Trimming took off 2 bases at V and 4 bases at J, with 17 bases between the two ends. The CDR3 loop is CASSYGGGSGIETQYF. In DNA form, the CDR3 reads TGTGCCAGCAGTTACGGCGGGGGCAGCGGGATAGAGACCCAGTACTTC.

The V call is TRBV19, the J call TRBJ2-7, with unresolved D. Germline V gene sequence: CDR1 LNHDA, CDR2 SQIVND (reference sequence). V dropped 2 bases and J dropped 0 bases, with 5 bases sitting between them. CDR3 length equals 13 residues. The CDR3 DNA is TGTGCCAGTAGTATAAACTTCTCCTACGAGCAGTACTTC. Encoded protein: CASSINFSYEQYF.

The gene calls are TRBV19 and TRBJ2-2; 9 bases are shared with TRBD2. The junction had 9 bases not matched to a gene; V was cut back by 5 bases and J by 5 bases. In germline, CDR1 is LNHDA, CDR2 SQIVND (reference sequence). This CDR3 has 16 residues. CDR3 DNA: TGTGCCAGTAGTCCCTTAGCGGGAGCAGGTACCGGGGAGCTGTTTTTT. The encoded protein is CASSPLAGAGTGELFF.

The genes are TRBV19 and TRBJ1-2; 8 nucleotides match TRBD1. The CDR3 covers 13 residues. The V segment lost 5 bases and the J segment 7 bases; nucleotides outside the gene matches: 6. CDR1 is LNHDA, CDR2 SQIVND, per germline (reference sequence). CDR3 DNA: TGTGCCAGTAGTTCGGACAGGGCGGGTGGCTACACCTTC. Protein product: CASSSDRAGGYTF.

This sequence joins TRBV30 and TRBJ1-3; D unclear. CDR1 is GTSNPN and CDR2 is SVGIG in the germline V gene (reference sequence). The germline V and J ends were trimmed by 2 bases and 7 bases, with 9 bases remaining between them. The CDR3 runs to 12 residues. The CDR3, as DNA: TGTGCCTGGAGTTACAGTCGGAACACCATATATTTT. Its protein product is CAWSYSRNTIYF.

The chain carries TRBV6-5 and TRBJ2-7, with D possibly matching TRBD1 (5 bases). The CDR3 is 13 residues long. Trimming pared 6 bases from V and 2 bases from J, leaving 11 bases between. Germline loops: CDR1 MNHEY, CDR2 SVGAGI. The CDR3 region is CASRITGPYEQYF. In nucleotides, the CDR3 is TGTGCCAGCAGAATCACAGGCCCCTACGAGCAGTACTTC.